The 21 T cell receptor beta chains listed next were all sequenced from one sample in a study of blood T cell repertoires in COVID-19. The method was immunoSEQ multiplex PCR; TCRdb's version includes in-frame clones alone and lacks a portion of them. The profile shows around 620,000 clones, approximately 90% of them singletons. What was sequenced was peripheral blood. The receptor set was obtained from a woman in her late teens or twenties with acute or convalescent COVID-19.

The V and J genes are TRBV5-4 and TRBJ1-4; D unclear. V lost 0 bases, J lost 8 bases, and 14 bases lay in between. The CDR3 runs to 15 residues. Germline values: CDR1 SGHNT, CDR2 YYREEE (reference sequence). CDR3 amino acids: CASSLEAGVKEKLFF. CDR3 in DNA: TGTGCCAGCAGCTTGGAGGCGGGTGTGAAGGAAAAACTGTTTTTT.

Only one count was recorded for this clone. This chain uses TRBV5-3 with TRBJ1-1; TRBD1 agrees at 8 bases. TRBV5-3 is treated as an ORF (open reading frame) with a function not yet certain. There are 15 residues in the CDR3. Trimming at V came to 4 bases and at J to 5 bases, leaving 10 bases not matched to a gene. In DNA, the CDR3 is TGTGCCAGAAGCCCTCGACAGGGGAGGAGTACTGAAGCTTTCTTT. Its translation: CARSPRQGRSTEAFF.

This chain connects TRBV6-6 to TRBJ1-4; 9 nucleotides agree with TRBD1. The CDR3 length is 15 residues. Germline CDR1 and CDR2: MNHNY and SVGAGI (reference sequence). Trimming took 5 bases from V and 7 from J; bases not matched to a gene: 8. Here the CDR3 DNA reads TGTGCCAGCAGTACGATGACAGGGGGGCGTGAAAAACTGTTTTTT. Translating it yields CASSTMTGGREKLFF.

J is TRBJ2-2 and V is TRBV7-2; 8 bases align to TRBD2. In germline, CDR1 is SGHTA, CDR2 FQGNSA. J was trimmed by 0 bases and V by 3 bases; bases with no gene match: 0. The CDR3 contains 15 residues. The CDR3 nucleotides are TGTGCCAGCAGCTTGGGACTAGCGAACACCGGGGAGCTGTTTTTT. This translates into CASSLGLANTGELFF.

In its sample, this clone was seen once. The chain is built from TRBV9 and TRBJ2-7; TRBD2 aligns across 12 bases. The germline V gene encodes CDR1 SGDLS and CDR2 YYNGEE. V gave up 3 bases and J gave up 2 bases; unmatched junction bases: 0. There are 14 residues in the CDR3. The CDR3 here is CASSGLAGAYEQYF. As DNA, the CDR3 is TGTGCCAGCAGCGGACTAGCGGGAGCCTACGAGCAGTACTTC.

This clone was seen only once. The chain combines TRBV7-2 with TRBJ1-2, with D hard to call. Trimming removed 1 base from V and 2 bases from J, with 5 bases in between. Germline-derived CDR1 and CDR2 are SGHTA and FQGNSA. The length of the CDR3 is 13 residues. CDR3 region: CASSLEQNYGYTF. CDR3 in DNA: TGTGCCAGCAGCTTAGAACAGAACTATGGCTACACCTTC.

The chain employs TRBV12-5 and TRBJ2-7, with 11 bases lining up with TRBD1. Germline assignment: CDR1 LGHNT and CDR2 FRNRAP. The length of the CDR3 is 15 residues. The trim removed 7 bases at V and 5 bases at J, leaving 10 bases unmatched. CDR3 protein: CASVHRDRGVNEQYF. CDR3 nucleotides: TGTGCTAGTGTTCACCGGGACAGGGGGGTAAACGAGCAGTACTTC.

The genes are TRBV5-1 and TRBJ1-2, with 9 bases aligning to TRBD1. The CDR3 loop spans 16 amino acids. Losses at the gene ends were 4 bases for V and 3 bases for J; bases not matched to a gene: 10. Per the germline V gene, CDR1 is SGHRS and CDR2 is YFSETQ. CDR3 bases: TGCGCCAGCAGCGGTGGACAGGGGCGGGATCACTATGGCTACACCTTC. Protein: CASSGGQGRDHYGYTF.

The chain uses TRBV7-2 and TRBJ2-1; 12 bases are a match to TRBD2. This CDR3 region has 15 residues. The germline V gene has CDR1 SGHTA and CDR2 FQGNSA. V trimming: 6 bases; J trimming: 5 bases; junction bases outside the gene matches: 5. The CDR3, as DNA: TGTGCCAGCAGGCCTAGCGGGGGGGCCCACAATGAGCAGTTCTTC. The encoded protein is CASRPSGGAHNEQFF. Filled out from reference TRBV7-2 and TRBJ2-1, the complete variable domain reads GAGVSQSPSNKVTEKGKDVELRCDPISGHTALYWYRQSLGQGLEFLIYFQGNSAPDKSGLPSDRFSAERTGGSVSTLTIQRTQQEDSAVYLCASRPSGGAHNEQFFGPGTRLTVL.

The J gene is TRBJ1-4, the V gene TRBV25-1; D may be TRBD1 (6 bases). The V end was cut by 3 bases, the J end by 5 bases, with 16 bases between. Germline V gene sequence: CDR1 MGHDK, CDR2 SYGVNS. The CDR3 contains 16 residues. The CDR3 spells CASSDPQDRINEKLFF. CDR3 DNA: TGTGCCAGCAGTGACCCCCAGGACAGAATAAATGAAAAACTGTTTTTT.

The gene calls are TRBV6-8 and TRBJ2-2, with 15 bases lining up with TRBD2. This CDR3 region has 20 residues. V dropped 2 bases and J dropped 1; count of bases not matched to a gene: 8. Germline CDR1 reads MNHGY; CDR2 reads SAAAGT. CDR3 DNA: TGTGCCAGCAGTTACAGCGGCCCGGGACTAGCGGGGGGGAACACCGGGGAGCTGTTTTTT. It translates to CASSYSGPGLAGGNTGELFF.

The chain uses TRBV29-1 and TRBJ1-1, with a possible D match to TRBD1 (5 bases). The germline gives CDR1 SQVTM, CDR2 ANQGSEA. Trimming took off 5 bases at V and 5 bases at J, with 15 bases between the two ends. This CDR3 spans 13 amino acids. The CDR3 DNA is TGCAGCGTTCAAGGCAGGGAAGGTACTGAAGCTTTCTTT. As protein: CSVQGREGTEAFF.

The chain employs TRBV18 and TRBJ1-1; D not resolved. This CDR3 is built from 13 residues. Germline CDR1 KGHSH, CDR2 LQKENI. Trimming stripped 4 bases from V and 0 bases from J, with 6 bases between. The CDR3 DNA is TGTGCCAGCTCACTTTCCATGAACACTGAAGCTTTCTTT. Encoded protein: CASSLSMNTEAFF.

The rearrangement joins TRBV25-1 to TRBJ2-3, with D possibly matching TRBD2 (6 bases). This CDR3 comprises 14 residues. Trimming pared 7 bases from V and 4 bases from J, leaving 15 bases between. The germline V gene has CDR1 MGHDK and CDR2 SYGVNS. Written as DNA, the CDR3 is TGTGCCAGCACAAACGGGGGAGCCCCAGATACGCAGTATTTT. This translates into CASTNGGAPDTQYF.

This rearrangement joins TRBV19 to TRBJ1-4, with 9 bases fitting TRBD1. This CDR3 spans 14 amino acids. V lost 3 bases to trimming and J lost 6 bases; unmatched junction nucleotides: 2. Germline loops: CDR1 LNHDA, CDR2 SQIVND (reference sequence). The CDR3 reads CASSIGTGYEKLFF. CDR3 coding DNA: TGTGCCAGTAGTATCGGGACAGGGTATGAAAAACTGTTTTTT.

The rearrangement uses TRBV29-1 and TRBJ1-1; unclear D gene. CDR1 is SQVTM, CDR2 ANQGSEA, per germline. The CDR3 is 13 residues long. The V end was cut by 3 bases, the J end by 4 bases, with 12 bases between. Here the CDR3 DNA reads TGCAGCGTTGACGGAGGCGCGGGCACTGAAGCTTTCTTT. Translated: CSVDGGAGTEAFF.

The chain is built from TRBV5-1 and TRBJ2-3, with TRBD1 matching over 8 bases. This CDR3 is built from 16 residues. Germline CDR1 reads SGHRS; CDR2 reads YFSETQ. V lost 4 bases, J lost 2 bases, and 9 bases stayed unmatched. DNA of the CDR3: TGCGCCAGCAGCGCCAAAGGACAGGGATTCACAGATACGCAGTATTTT. It specifies CASSAKGQGFTDTQYF.

The chain carries TRBV4-1 and TRBJ1-4, with 10 bases aligning to TRBD1. This CDR3 has 15 amino acids. After removal of 2 bases from V and 7 bases from J, the junction contained 4 bases not matched to a gene. Looked up from germline, CDR1 is MGHRA and CDR2 is YSYEKL. CDR3 DNA: TGCGCCAGCAGCCAAAACCGGGACAGGGGTGAAAAACTGTTTTTT. Its translation is CASSQNRDRGEKLFF.

The chain is built from TRBV7-9 and TRBJ1-1; 7 positions agree with TRBD1. The CDR3 totals 15 residues. The V gene's germline CDR1 is SEHNR and CDR2 FQNEAQ (reference sequence). J was trimmed by 10 bases and V by 7 bases; bases with no gene match: 18. The CDR3 DNA reads as TGTGCCAGCACCCAGGGGGGACTTCACCCAGGGGTAGCTTTCTTT. This codes for CASTQGGLHPGVAFF.

The chain has TRBV9 and TRBJ1-2; 9 nucleotides line up with TRBD1. This CDR3 has 14 amino acids. Germline CDR1 reads SGDLS; CDR2 reads YYNGEE. Germline trimming cut 0 bases from V and 4 bases from J; bases unmatched to any gene: 1. As DNA, the CDR3 is TGTGCCAGCAGCGTAGGGGACAGGGTCTATGGCTACACCTTC. Amino acids: CASSVGDRVYGYTF. Combining the CDR3 with reference TRBV9 and TRBJ1-2 gives the whole variable domain DSGVTQTPKHLITATGQRVTLRCSPRSGDLSVYWYQQSLDQGLQFLIQYYNGEERAKGNILERFSAQQFPDLHSELNLSSLELGDSALYFCASSVGDRVYGYTFGSGTRLTVV.

The V call is TRBV10-3, the J call TRBJ2-1, with TRBD1 matching 9 bases. Trimming at V came to 8 bases and at J to 1 base, leaving 9 bases not matched to a gene. CDR1 and CDR2 from the germline V gene are ENHRY and SYGVKD. The CDR3 extends over 16 amino acids. In DNA, the CDR3 is TGTGCCATCGGGGAGGACAGGGGTAAGTCCTACAATGAGCAGTTCTTC. Its protein product is CAIGEDRGKSYNEQFF.